This T cell receptor (beta chain) was recorded in a study of T-cell reconstitution after alpha-beta-depleted transplantation in children. Whole-study findings and limits: Surviving recipient cells, namely T cells and thymic progenitors, were the source of high day-60 TCRbeta diversity in some patients. Several hundred expanded graft clones reportedly were the source of alpha-beta T cells about two months after transplant. Counts and diversity of T cells one year after transplant came mostly from newly produced T cells.

This clonotype was detected ten times or more. Antigen unknown. Construction of the TCRbeta library involved unique molecular identifiers. TCRdb used MiXCR to reprocess the PCR reads, holding one entry per CDR3 protein. The profile covers over 120,000 distinct CDR3 sequences, with 8.5% to 10% appearing a single time and 15% to 20% taken by the ten largest. V lost 2 bases and J lost 2, with 11 bases in between. Germline assignment: CDR1 DFQATT and CDR2 SNEGSKA (reference sequence). There are 14 residues in the CDR3. The sequence derives from a female patient aged 2-10 years who had a stem cell transplant for congenital amegakaryocytic thrombocytopenia, so the T cells may come from the graft donor. The specimen comprised PBMCs, mostly from graft donor cells, sampled 180 days after TCRalphabeta/CD19-depleted stem cell transplant. This chain uses TRBV20-1 with TRBJ2-3; D is tentatively TRBD1 or TRBD2 (5 bases each). CDR3 residues: CSARTGTTTDTQYF. DNA for the CDR3: TGCAGTGCTAGAACCGGGACCACCACAGATACGCAGTATTTT.